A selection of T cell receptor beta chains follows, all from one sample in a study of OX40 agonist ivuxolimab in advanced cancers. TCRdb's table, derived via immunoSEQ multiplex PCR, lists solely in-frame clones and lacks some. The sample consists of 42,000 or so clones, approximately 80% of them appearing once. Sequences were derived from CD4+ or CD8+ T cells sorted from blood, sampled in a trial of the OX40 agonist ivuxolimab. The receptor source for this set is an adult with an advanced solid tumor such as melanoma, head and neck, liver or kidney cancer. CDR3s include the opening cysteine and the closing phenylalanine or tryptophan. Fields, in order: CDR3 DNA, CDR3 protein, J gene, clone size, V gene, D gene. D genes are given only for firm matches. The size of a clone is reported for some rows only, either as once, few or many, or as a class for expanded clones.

CDR3nt: TGTGCCAGCAGCCGAGCTGGTAGCGGGAGGGCCTACGAGCAGTACTTC
CDR3aa: CASSRAGSGRAYEQYF
j_gene: TRBJ2-7
abundance: NA
v_gene: TRBV14
d_gene: TRBD2

CDR3nt: TGTGCCAGCAGCTTAGGAGAGAACACTGAAGCTTTCTTT
CDR3aa: CASSLGENTEAFF
j_gene: TRBJ1-1
abundance: NA
v_gene: TRBV7-3
d_gene: NA

CDR3nt: TGTGCCAGCAGCTCCCTCACGGGCCAAGAGACCCAGTACTTC
CDR3aa: CASSSLTGQETQYF
j_gene: TRBJ2-5
abundance: NA
v_gene: TRBV7-2
d_gene: NA

CDR3nt: TGTGCCAGCAGTAGTTCGAACAGGCCCCTCCACTTT
CDR3aa: CASSSSNRPLHF
j_gene: TRBJ1-6
abundance: once
v_gene: TRBV6-5
d_gene: NA

CDR3nt: TGTGCCAGCAGTTTATGGGACGGACAGGCAAACACTGAAGCTTTCTTT
CDR3aa: CASSLWDGQANTEAFF
j_gene: TRBJ1-1
abundance: NA
v_gene: TRBV27
d_gene: TRBD1

CDR3nt: TGCGCCAGCAGCCAACCTAGCGGGAGGGCCGGGGAGCTGTTTTTT
CDR3aa: CASSQPSGRAGELFF
j_gene: TRBJ2-2
abundance: NA
v_gene: TRBV4-3
d_gene: TRBD2

CDR3nt: TGTGCCAGCAGCTTATTCAGGACAGATACGCAGTATTTT
CDR3aa: CASSLFRTDTQYF
j_gene: TRBJ2-3
abundance: NA
v_gene: TRBV7-6
d_gene: NA

CDR3nt: TGTGCCAGCAGCGTAAGGGAGGGGTCGGCTGGCTACACCTTC
CDR3aa: CASSVREGSAGYTF
j_gene: TRBJ1-2
abundance: NA
v_gene: TRBV9
d_gene: NA

CDR3nt: TGTGCCAGCAGGTTGACAGGGGGCAGATCAGATACGCAGTATTTT
CDR3aa: CASRLTGGRSDTQYF
j_gene: TRBJ2-3
abundance: NA
v_gene: TRBV11-2
d_gene: TRBD1

CDR3nt: TGTGCCAGCAGCCTACCGACAGGGGTTGGATACGAGCAGTACTTC
CDR3aa: CASSLPTGVGYEQYF
j_gene: TRBJ2-7
abundance: NA
v_gene: TRBV7-9
d_gene: TRBD1

CDR3nt: TGTGCCAGCAGCTTAGCGGGACTAGCGGGAGGAGAGCAGTACTTC
CDR3aa: CASSLAGLAGGEQYF
j_gene: TRBJ2-7
abundance: NA
v_gene: TRBV7-9
d_gene: TRBD2

CDR3nt: TGTGCCAGCGCCCGGGACAACTACAATGAGCAGTTCTTC
CDR3aa: CASARDNYNEQFF
j_gene: TRBJ2-1
abundance: NA
v_gene: TRBV9
d_gene: NA

CDR3nt: TGTGCCAGCAGTTCCCCACTAGCGGTCCACGAGCAGTACTTC
CDR3aa: CASSSPLAVHEQYF
j_gene: TRBJ2-7
abundance: NA
v_gene: TRBV28
d_gene: TRBD2

CDR3nt: TGTGCCAGCAGTTTAACTGCTCTGTACGAGCAGTACTTT
CDR3aa: CASSLTALYEQYF
j_gene: TRBJ2-7
abundance: NA
v_gene: TRBV27
d_gene: NA

CDR3nt: TGCGCCAGCAGCTTACTAGCTGGCCCCACCTCTAGCACAGATACGCAGTATTTT
CDR3aa: CASSLLAGPTSSTDTQYF
j_gene: TRBJ2-3
abundance: NA
v_gene: TRBV5-1
d_gene: NA